This T cell receptor beta chain was recorded in a study of blood T cell repertoires in COVID-19. As for the study in general: The samples span acute and convalescent COVID-19 from the United States, Italy and Spain. The cDNA or gDNA used as material had been derived from T cells, B-cell-depleted T cells, or PBMCs.

Original processing notes: It was from reference gene primer amplification that nucleated cell counts were estimated. Only in-frame clones appear in the TCRdb table, and some are missing; sequencing was by immunoSEQ multiplex PCR. That table gives V, J and clone size, and the DNA gave D and trimming. Of about 45,000 clones in the sample, approximately 80% were seen once. Germline V gene sequence: CDR1 LNHDA, CDR2 SQIVND (reference sequence). V was trimmed by 4 bases and J by 2 bases, leaving 14 bases between them. This CDR3 is built from 15 residues. The receptor's source is a human donor in a cohort sampled during active COVID-19. Sequencing used peripheral blood. This sequence joins TRBV19 and TRBJ2-5; D may be TRBD2 (6 bases). The chain's CDR3 is CASSSPGDFQETQYF. In DNA, the CDR3 is TGTGCCAGTAGTAGCCCCGGGGACTTTCAAGAGACCCAGTACTTC.